This T cell receptor (beta chain) stems from a study of tumor and adjacent non-tumor tissue in lung cancer. On the study more broadly: Stage I to III disease affected about nine men and about 5 women aged about 31 to 76. Study-wide results and limits: Tumor tissue had significantly higher TCR diversity than normal lung. In normal lung, the top 100 clones were significantly more dominant than in tumor.

Three rounds of nested PCR, following a modified ARM-PCR protocol, produced the TCRbeta library. TCRdb independently ran MiXCR on the multiplex PCR reads; one entry per CDR3 protein. The profile covers approximately 140,000 distinct CDR3 sequences, with approximately 72% appearing a single time and 15% to 20% taken by the ten largest. No cell sorting was done before RNA was extracted from the tissue. This CDR3 comprises 12 residues. Germline loops: CDR1 PRHDT, CDR2 FYEKMQ (reference sequence). Concerning this clonotype itself: Antigen: not known. Compared with germline, one end of the junction differs, possibly owing to a read error.

The source material was lung tumor tissue. The chain joins TRBV13 to TRBJ1-2; the D gene is possibly TRBD1 (5 bases). This TCR came from a man aged 60 to 69 with small cell lung cancer. CDR3 DNA sequence: TGTCCCAGCAGCTCAGGGTACTATGGCTACATCTTC. Amino acids: CPSSSGYYGYIF.